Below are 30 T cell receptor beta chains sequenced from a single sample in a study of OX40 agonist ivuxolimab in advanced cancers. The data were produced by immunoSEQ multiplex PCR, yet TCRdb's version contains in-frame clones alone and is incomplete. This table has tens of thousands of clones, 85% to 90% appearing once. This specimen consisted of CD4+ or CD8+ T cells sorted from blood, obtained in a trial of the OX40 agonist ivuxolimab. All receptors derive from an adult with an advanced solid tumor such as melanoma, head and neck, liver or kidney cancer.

CDR3 nucleotides: TGTGCCAGCTCACCAAACAGGGACCAGCCCCAGCATTTT. This encodes CASSPNRDQPQHF. This chain links TRBV18 with TRBJ1-5; the D gene is possibly TRBD1 (6 bases). Trimming stripped 2 bases from V and 7 bases from J, with 9 bases between. Germline CDR1 and CDR2: KGHSH and LQKENI. CDR3 length: 13 amino acids.

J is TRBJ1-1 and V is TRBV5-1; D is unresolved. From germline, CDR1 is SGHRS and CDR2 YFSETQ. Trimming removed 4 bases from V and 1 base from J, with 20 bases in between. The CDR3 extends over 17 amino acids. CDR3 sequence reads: CASSRVRAADSNTEAFF. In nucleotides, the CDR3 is TGCGCCAGCAGCCGGGTGAGGGCAGCAGATTCGAACACTGAAGCTTTCTTT.

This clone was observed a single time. The CDR3: CASSPLGARYGYTF. The CDR3 DNA sequence: TGTGCCAGCAGCCCGCTAGGGGCAAGATATGGCTACACCTTC. This sequence joins TRBV14 and TRBJ1-2, with D possibly matching TRBD1 (5 bases). The CDR3 runs to 14 residues. Trimming cost V 4 bases and J 5 bases, with 14 bases left between them. Germline assignment: CDR1 SGHDN and CDR2 FVKESK. The full variable domain, rest sourced from reference TRBV14 and TRBJ1-2, is EAGVTQFPSHSVIEKGQTVTLRCDPISGHDNLYWYRRVMGKEIKFLLHFVKESKQDESGMPNNRFLAERTGGTYSTLKVQPAELEDSGVYFCASSPLGARYGYTFGSGTRLTVV.

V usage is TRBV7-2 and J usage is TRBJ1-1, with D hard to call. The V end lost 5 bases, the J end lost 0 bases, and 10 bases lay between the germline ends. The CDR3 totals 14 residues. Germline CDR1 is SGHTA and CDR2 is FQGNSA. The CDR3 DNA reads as TGTGCCAGCAGCAGAACAGAAATGAACACTGAAGCTTTCTTT. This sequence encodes CASSRTEMNTEAFF.

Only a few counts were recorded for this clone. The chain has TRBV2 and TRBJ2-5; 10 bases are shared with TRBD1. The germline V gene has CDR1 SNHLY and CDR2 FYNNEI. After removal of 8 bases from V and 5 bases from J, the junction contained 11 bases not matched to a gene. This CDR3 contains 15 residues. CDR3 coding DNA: TGTGCCAGCGAAGAGGACAGGGGGATGGCGGAGACCCAGTACTTC. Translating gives CASEEDRGMAETQYF. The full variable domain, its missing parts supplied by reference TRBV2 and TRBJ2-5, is EPEVTQTPSHQVTQMGQEVILRCVPISNHLYFYWYRQILGQKVEFLVSFYNNEISEKSEIFDDQFSVERPDGSNFTLKIRSTKLEDSAMYFCASEEDRGMAETQYFGPGTRLLVL.

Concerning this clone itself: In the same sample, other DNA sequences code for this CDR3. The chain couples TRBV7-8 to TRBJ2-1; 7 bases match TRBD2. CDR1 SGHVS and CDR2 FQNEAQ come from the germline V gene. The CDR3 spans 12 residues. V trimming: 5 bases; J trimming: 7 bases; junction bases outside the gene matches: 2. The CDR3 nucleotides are TGTGCCAGCAGCCGACTAGCTAATGAGCAGTTCTTC. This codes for CASSRLANEQFF.

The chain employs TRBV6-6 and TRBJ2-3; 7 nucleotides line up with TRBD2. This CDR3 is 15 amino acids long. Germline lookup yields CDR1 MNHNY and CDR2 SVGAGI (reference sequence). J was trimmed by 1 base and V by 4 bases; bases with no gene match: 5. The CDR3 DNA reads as TGTGCCAGCAGTTTGAGCGGGATGGGCACAGATACGCAGTATTTT. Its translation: CASSLSGMGTDTQYF.

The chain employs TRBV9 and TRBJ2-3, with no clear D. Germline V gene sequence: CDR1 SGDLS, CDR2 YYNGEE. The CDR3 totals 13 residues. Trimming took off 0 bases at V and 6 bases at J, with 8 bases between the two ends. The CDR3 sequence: CASSVDGRDTQYF. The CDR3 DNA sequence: TGTGCCAGCAGCGTAGATGGGCGCGATACGCAGTATTTT. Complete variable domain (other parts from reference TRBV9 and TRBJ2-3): DSGVTQTPKHLITATGQRVTLRCSPRSGDLSVYWYQQSLDQGLQFLIQYYNGEERAKGNILERFSAQQFPDLHSELNLSSLELGDSALYFCASSVDGRDTQYFGPGTRLTVL.

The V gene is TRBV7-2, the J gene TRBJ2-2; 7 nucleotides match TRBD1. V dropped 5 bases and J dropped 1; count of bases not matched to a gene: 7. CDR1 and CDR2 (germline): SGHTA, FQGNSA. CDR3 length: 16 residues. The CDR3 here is CASSRQGQMNTGELFF. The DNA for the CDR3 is TGTGCCAGCAGCCGCCAGGGACAGATGAACACCGGGGAGCTGTTTTTT. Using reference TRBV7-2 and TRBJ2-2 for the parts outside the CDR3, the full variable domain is GAGVSQSPSNKVTEKGKDVELRCDPISGHTALYWYRQSLGQGLEFLIYFQGNSAPDKSGLPSDRFSAERTGGSVSTLTIQRTQQEDSAVYLCASSRQGQMNTGELFFGEGSRLTVL.

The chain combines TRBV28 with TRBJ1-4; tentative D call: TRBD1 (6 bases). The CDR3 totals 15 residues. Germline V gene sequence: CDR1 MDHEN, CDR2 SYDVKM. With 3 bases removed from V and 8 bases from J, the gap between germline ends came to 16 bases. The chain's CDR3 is CASSFGGRRGEKLFF. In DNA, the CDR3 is TGTGCCAGCAGTTTTGGGGGCAGGCGGGGGGAAAAACTGTTTTTT.

The CDR3 DNA follows: TGTGCCAGCAGCCACCTGGGGACTAGCGCCTACGAGCAGTACTTC. This translates into CASSHLGTSAYEQYF. The rearrangement joins TRBV28 to TRBJ2-7, with TRBD2 identical over 10 bases. CDR3 length: 15 amino acids. Germline lookup yields CDR1 MDHEN and CDR2 SYDVKM. V was pared by 6 bases and J by 2 bases, with 7 bases of the junction left unmatched. The complete variable domain, with remaining parts taken from reference TRBV28 and TRBJ2-7, reads DVKVTQSSRYLVKRTGEKVFLECVQDMDHENMFWYRQDPGLGLRLIYFSYDVKMKEKGDIPEGYSVSREKKERFSLILESASTNQTSMYLCASSHLGTSAYEQYFGPGTRLTVT.

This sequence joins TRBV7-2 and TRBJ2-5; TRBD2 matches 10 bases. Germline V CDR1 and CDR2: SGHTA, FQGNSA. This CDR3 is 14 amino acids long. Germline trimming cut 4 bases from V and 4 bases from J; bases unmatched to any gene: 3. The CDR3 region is CASSSLAGVETQYF. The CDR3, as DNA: TGTGCCAGCAGCTCTCTAGCGGGAGTAGAGACCCAGTACTTC.

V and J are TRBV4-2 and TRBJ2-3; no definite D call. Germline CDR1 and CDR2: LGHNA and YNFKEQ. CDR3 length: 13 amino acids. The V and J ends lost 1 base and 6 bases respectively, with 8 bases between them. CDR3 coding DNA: TGTGCCAGCAGCCAAGGGGTAGGGGATACGCAGTATTTT. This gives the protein CASSQGVGDTQYF.

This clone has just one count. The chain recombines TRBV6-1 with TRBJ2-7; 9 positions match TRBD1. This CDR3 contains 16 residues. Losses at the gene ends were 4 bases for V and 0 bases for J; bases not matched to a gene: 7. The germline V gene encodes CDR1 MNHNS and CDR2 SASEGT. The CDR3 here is CASSGKGQGYSYEQYF. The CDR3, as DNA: TGTGCCAGCAGTGGGAAGGGACAGGGCTACTCCTACGAGCAGTACTTC.

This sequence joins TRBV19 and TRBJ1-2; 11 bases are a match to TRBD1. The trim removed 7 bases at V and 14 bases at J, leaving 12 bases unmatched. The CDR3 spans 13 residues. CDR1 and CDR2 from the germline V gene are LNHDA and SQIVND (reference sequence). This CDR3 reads CASTITGTGGFTF. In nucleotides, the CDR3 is TGTGCCAGTACTATTACCGGGACAGGGGGATTTACCTTC.

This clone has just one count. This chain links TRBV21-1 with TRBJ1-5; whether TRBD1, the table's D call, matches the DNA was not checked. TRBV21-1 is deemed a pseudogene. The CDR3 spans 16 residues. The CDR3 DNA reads TGTGCCAGCAGCAAAAGGGGATGGGGTACGGAAGAGCCCCAGCATTTT. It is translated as CASSKRGWGTEEPQHF.

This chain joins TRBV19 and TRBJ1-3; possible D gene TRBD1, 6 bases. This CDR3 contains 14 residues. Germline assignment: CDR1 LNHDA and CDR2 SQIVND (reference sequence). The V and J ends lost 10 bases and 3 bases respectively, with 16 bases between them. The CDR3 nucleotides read TGTGCCACGACGGGCAGGGGTGTTGGAAACACCATATATTTT. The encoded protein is CATTGRGVGNTIYF. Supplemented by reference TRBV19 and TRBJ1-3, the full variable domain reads DGGITQSPKYLFRKEGQNVTLSCEQNLNHDAMYWYRQDPGQGLRLIYYSQIVNDFQKGDIAEGYSVSREKKESFPLTVTSAQKNPTAFYLCATTGRGVGNTIYFGEGSWLTVV.

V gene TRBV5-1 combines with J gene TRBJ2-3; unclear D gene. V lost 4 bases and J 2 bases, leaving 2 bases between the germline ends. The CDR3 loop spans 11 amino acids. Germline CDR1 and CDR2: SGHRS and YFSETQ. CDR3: CASSDTDTQYF. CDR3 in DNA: TGCGCCAGCAGCGACACAGATACGCAGTATTTT. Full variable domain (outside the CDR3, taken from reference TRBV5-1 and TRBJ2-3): KAGVTQTPRYLIKTRGQQVTLSCSPISGHRSVSWYQQTPGQGLQFLFEYFSETQRNKGNFPGRFSGRQFSNSRSEMNVSTLELGDSALYLCASSDTDTQYFGPGTRLTVL.

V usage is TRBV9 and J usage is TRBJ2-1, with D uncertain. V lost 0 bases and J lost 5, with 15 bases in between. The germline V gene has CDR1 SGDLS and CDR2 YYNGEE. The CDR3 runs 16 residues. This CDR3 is CASSVAQVPTNNEQFF. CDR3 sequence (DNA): TGTGCCAGCAGCGTAGCCCAGGTCCCTACCAACAATGAGCAGTTCTTC. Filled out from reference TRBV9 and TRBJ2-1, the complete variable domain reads DSGVTQTPKHLITATGQRVTLRCSPRSGDLSVYWYQQSLDQGLQFLIQYYNGEERAKGNILERFSAQQFPDLHSELNLSSLELGDSALYFCASSVAQVPTNNEQFFGPGTRLTVL.

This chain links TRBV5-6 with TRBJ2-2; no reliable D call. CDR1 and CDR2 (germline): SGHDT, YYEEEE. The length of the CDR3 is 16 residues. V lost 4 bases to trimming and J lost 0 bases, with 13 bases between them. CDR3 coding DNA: TGTGCCAGCAGCCCCCGGAGCTCCTCGAACACCGGGGAGCTGTTTTTT. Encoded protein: CASSPRSSSNTGELFF.

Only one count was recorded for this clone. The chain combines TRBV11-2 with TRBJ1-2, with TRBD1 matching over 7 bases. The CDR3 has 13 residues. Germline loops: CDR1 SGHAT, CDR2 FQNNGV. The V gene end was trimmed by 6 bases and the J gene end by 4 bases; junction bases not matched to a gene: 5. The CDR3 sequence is CASRSTGTYGYTF. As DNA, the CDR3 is TGTGCCAGCAGGTCGACAGGGACCTATGGCTACACCTTC.

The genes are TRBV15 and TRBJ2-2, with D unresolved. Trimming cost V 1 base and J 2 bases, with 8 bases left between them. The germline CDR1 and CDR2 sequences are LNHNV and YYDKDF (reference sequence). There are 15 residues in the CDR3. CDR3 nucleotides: TGTGCCACCAGCAGAGGTCAGGAAAACACCGGGGAGCTGTTTTTT. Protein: CATSRGQENTGELFF.

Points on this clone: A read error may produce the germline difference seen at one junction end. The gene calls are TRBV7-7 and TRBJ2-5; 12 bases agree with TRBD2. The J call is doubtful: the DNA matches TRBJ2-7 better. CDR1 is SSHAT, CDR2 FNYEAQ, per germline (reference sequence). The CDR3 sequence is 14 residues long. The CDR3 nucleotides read TGTGCTAGCAGCTCTAGCGGGAGGGCGTACGAGCAGTACTTC. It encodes CASSSSGRAYEQYF.

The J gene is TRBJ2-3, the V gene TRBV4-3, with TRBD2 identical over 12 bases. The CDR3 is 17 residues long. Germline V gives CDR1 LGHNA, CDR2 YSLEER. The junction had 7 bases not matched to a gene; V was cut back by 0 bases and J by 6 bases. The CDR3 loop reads CASSQDPLAGGSDTQYF. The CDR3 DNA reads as TGCGCCAGCAGCCAAGATCCGCTAGCGGGAGGGTCCGATACGCAGTATTTT.

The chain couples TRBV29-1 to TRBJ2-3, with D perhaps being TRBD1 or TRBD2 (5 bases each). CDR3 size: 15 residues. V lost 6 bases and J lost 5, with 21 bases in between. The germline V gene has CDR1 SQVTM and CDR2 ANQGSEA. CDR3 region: CSVPRPGRRQDTQYF. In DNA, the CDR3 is TGCAGCGTCCCGAGACCGGGACGAAGACAAGATACGCAGTATTTT.

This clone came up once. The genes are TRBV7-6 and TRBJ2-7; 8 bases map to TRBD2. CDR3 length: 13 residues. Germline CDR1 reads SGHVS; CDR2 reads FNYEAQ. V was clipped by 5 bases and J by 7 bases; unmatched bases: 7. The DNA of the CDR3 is TGTGCCAGCAGCCTAAACCCGGGGGGGGAGCAGTACTTC. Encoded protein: CASSLNPGGEQYF.

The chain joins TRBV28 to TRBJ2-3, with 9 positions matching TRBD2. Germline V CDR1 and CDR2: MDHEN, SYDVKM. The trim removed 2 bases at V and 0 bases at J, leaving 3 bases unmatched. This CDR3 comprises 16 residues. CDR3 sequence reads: CASSLRGLASTDTQYF. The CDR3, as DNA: TGTGCCAGCAGTTTAAGGGGACTAGCTAGCACAGATACGCAGTATTTT.

CDR3 amino acids: CASSLTSARNEQYF. The CDR3 region has the DNA TGTGCCAGTAGTTTGACTAGCGCGAGGAACGAGCAGTACTTC. The gene calls are TRBV19 and TRBJ2-7; 8 bases agree with TRBD2. V shed 5 bases and J 5 bases; nucleotides not matched to a gene: 8. The germline gives CDR1 LNHDA, CDR2 SQIVND (reference sequence). This CDR3 spans 14 amino acids. Supplemented by reference TRBV19 and TRBJ2-7, the full variable domain reads DGGITQSPKYLFRKEGQNVTLSCEQNLNHDAMYWYRQDPGQGLRLIYYSQIVNDFQKGDIAEGYSVSREKKESFPLTVTSAQKNPTAFYLCASSLTSARNEQYFGPGTRLTVT.

CDR3 bases: TGTGCCAGCAGCCTCGACCCAGCTGGCAATCAGCCCCAGCATTTT. Translated: CASSLDPAGNQPQHF. The chain combines TRBV7-2 with TRBJ1-5; D not certain. In germline, CDR1 is SGHTA, CDR2 FQGNSA. Trimming removed 5 bases from V and 2 bases from J, with 13 bases in between. The CDR3 runs 15 residues.

This chain's CDR3 is CSANQGAGGNTIYF. For the CDR3, the DNA is TGCAGCGCCAACCAGGGGGCAGGTGGAAACACCATATATTTT. The chain combines TRBV29-1 with TRBJ1-3; 8 bases agree with TRBD1. The trim removed 7 bases at V and 3 bases at J, leaving 8 bases unmatched. This CDR3 is 14 amino acids long. Germline V gene data show CDR1 as SQVTM and CDR2 as ANQGSEA.